This entry lists 12 T cell receptor beta chains sequenced from one sample in a study of shared clonotypes between healthy human individuals. TCRdb's copy holds only in-frame clones and misses some; the assay was immunoSEQ multiplex PCR. In the table there are some 2.3 million clones, approximately 93% of which are singletons. The source material was naive CD4+ T cells from PBMCs. Subset indicated: CD45RA+ positively selected. The source is a man younger than 35 in good health. Some clones in this sample may be carry-over from other donors' samples.

The chain combines TRBV18 with TRBJ2-3, with 8 bases lining up with TRBD2. CDR3 length equals 16 residues. Germline loops: CDR1 KGHSH, CDR2 LQKENI. With V trimmed by 6 bases and J by 0 bases, 8 bases remained unmatched. CDR3 residues: CASSPGGTRSTDTQYF. CDR3 DNA sequence: TGTGCCAGCTCCCCAGGAGGGACTAGGAGCACAGATACGCAGTATTTT.

This rearrangement joins TRBV15 to TRBJ2-5; D could derive from TRBD1 or TRBD2 (5 bases each). CDR1 and CDR2 from the germline V gene are LNHNV and YYDKDF (reference sequence). V gave up 0 bases and J gave up 4 bases, with 21 bases separating them. This CDR3 has 18 amino acids. The CDR3 here is CATSRDGVGVEGGETQYF. The DNA for the CDR3 is TGTGCCACCAGCAGAGATGGAGTAGGGGTTGAGGGCGGAGAGACCCAGTACTTC.

As regards this clone: The same CDR3 can be traced to other DNA sequences in this sample. This chain joins TRBV28 and TRBJ2-7, with no clear D. The germline V gene encodes CDR1 MDHEN and CDR2 SYDVKM. The V end was cut by 5 bases, the J end by 1 base, with 3 bases between. CDR3 size: 11 residues. The CDR3 DNA reads TGTGCCAGCAGTACATCCTACGAGCAGTACTTC. It codes for CASSTSYEQYF.

The chain carries TRBV28 and TRBJ1-1, with D perhaps matching TRBD1 (5 bases). Trimming stripped 8 bases from V and 0 bases from J, with 13 bases between. CDR1 and CDR2 (germline): MDHEN, SYDVKM. The CDR3 is 14 residues long. CDR3 DNA: TGTGCCAGCTTTACTACAGGAATGAACACTGAAGCTTTCTTT. It translates to CASFTTGMNTEAFF.

The chain employs TRBV4-2 and TRBJ1-2; TRBD1 might be the D (6 bases). Between the trimmed V and J ends, which lost 5 bases and 3 bases, there was a span of 7 bases. Germline CDR1 and CDR2: LGHNA and YNFKEQ. The CDR3 consists of 12 residues. This chain's CDR3 is CASSGQYYGYTF. The CDR3 nucleotides are TGTGCCAGCAGCGGACAGTACTATGGCTACACCTTC.

V usage is TRBV7-3 and J usage is TRBJ2-3; D is tentatively TRBD1 or TRBD2 (6 bases each). The germline CDR1 and CDR2 sequences are SGHTA and FQGTGA. Trimming took 1 base from V and 2 from J, leaving 16 bases between them. The CDR3 extends over 17 amino acids. The CDR3 DNA is TGTGCCAGCAGCTTAAACCGATGGAGGGGGGACACAGATACGCAGTATTTT. Protein product: CASSLNRWRGDTDTQYF. Complete variable domain (other parts from reference TRBV7-3 and TRBJ2-3): GAGVSQTPSNKVTEKGKYVELRCDPISGHTALYWYRQSLGQGPEFLIYFQGTGAADDSGLPNDRFFAVRPEGSVSTLKIQRTERGDSAVYLCASSLNRWRGDTDTQYFGPGTRLTVL.

The gene calls are TRBV7-2 and TRBJ2-2; the match to TRBD2 covers 7 bases. The CDR3 is 15 amino acids. Trimming cost V 5 bases and J 6 bases; bases outside gene matches: 9. The germline gives CDR1 SGHTA, CDR2 FQGNSA. The CDR3 sequence is CASSTARTRAGELFF. The CDR3 DNA sequence: TGTGCCAGCAGCACCGCCCGGACTAGGGCCGGGGAGCTGTTTTTT.

V gene TRBV5-4 combines with J gene TRBJ2-7; the match to TRBD1 covers 7 bases. CDR3 length: 15 residues. The trim removed 3 bases at V and 2 bases at J, leaving 8 bases unmatched. Germline values: CDR1 SGHNT, CDR2 YYREEE (reference sequence). CDR3 residues: CASSSPSGTAYEQYF. The CDR3 nucleotides read TGTGCCAGCAGCTCGCCTTCCGGGACAGCCTACGAGCAGTACTTC.

The chain joins TRBV28 to TRBJ2-6, with 7 bases matching TRBD1. CDR1 is MDHEN, CDR2 SYDVKM, per germline. This CDR3 comprises 16 residues. Trimming cost V 6 bases and J 2 bases; bases outside gene matches: 7. CDR3 DNA: TGTGCCAGCAGGACCTTGGGACAGCCTGGGGCCAACGTCCTGACTTTC. Protein: CASRTLGQPGANVLTF.

The V call is TRBV5-1, the J call TRBJ2-7; D uncertain. Germline CDR1 is SGHRS and CDR2 is YFSETQ. CDR3 length: 14 residues. V lost 3 bases to trimming and J lost 2 bases, with 12 bases between them. The CDR3 region has the DNA TGCGCCAGCAGCTATCGTCAAAACACCTACGAGCAGTACTTC. It is translated as CASSYRQNTYEQYF.

The gene calls are TRBV6-5 and TRBJ2-7; D gene ambiguous. Trimming removed 6 bases from V and 6 bases from J, with 12 bases in between. Germline V lookup: CDR1 MNHEY, CDR2 SVGAGI. The CDR3 consists of 12 residues. The CDR3 loop is CASRSSIGEQYF. CDR3 coding DNA: TGTGCCAGCAGGAGTTCAATAGGCGAGCAGTACTTC.

The gene calls are TRBV6-6 and TRBJ2-1, with a weak D call TRBD1 (5 bases). The V and J ends lost 2 bases and 3 bases respectively, with 14 bases between them. Germline values: CDR1 MNHNY, CDR2 SVGAGI (reference sequence). CDR3 length: 16 amino acids. In nucleotides, the CDR3 is TGTGCCAGCAGTTACACCGACCAGGGCCGCTACAATGAGCAGTTCTTC. Translated, it gives CASSYTDQGRYNEQFF.